The sequence of this T cell receptor (beta chain) was determined in a study of identical twins. This CDR3 is 18 amino acids long. The ends lost 0 bases at V and 6 bases at J; junction bases unmatched: 11. Turning to this clonotype: Its cognate antigen is unknown.

Study findings and constraints: Excess sharing by twins proved weaker in beta out-of-frame sequences.

TCRdb re-called the 5' RACE reads with MiXCR, one entry per CDR3 protein. The profile shows hundreds of thousands of distinct CDR3 sequences, less than 25% of them singletons. The data were also submitted as part of a second study, on T cells expressing NK-cell markers. From that paper: The CD3+CD56-NKG2C+ fraction of a handful of donors was likewise dominated by these clonotypes.

This receptor was identified in a woman under 30 in good health. Sequencing was performed on PBMCs. The chain carries TRBV12-3 or TRBV12-4 and TRBJ2-2; 9 nucleotides match TRBD1. The CDR3 sequence is CASSLATSGTGRPGELFF. The CDR3 bases are TGTGCCAGCAGTTTAGCGACATCCGGGACAGGGCGACCCGGGGAGCTGTTTTTT.